This T cell receptor beta chain is from a study of blood T cell repertoires in COVID-19. Sequencing used immunoSEQ multiplex PCR; TCRdb keeps in-frame clones, though not all of them. Here the sample spans 200,000 to 300,000 clones, around nine tenths being singletons. The CDR3 sequence is 12 residues long. Germline loops: CDR1 SGDLS, CDR2 YYNGEE. In the case of this clone: At one end, the junction sequence differs from germline, possibly due to a read error.

The TCR comes from a woman aged 55-75 years with COVID-19, enrolled during active disease. The V call is TRBV9, the J call TRBJ2-4, with D maybe TRBD1 (6 bases). The specimen sequenced was peripheral blood. The CDR3 DNA sequence: TGTGCCAGCAGCTCGAGGGGGAAGTCCATGGACTTC. It translates to CASSSRGKSMDF.